This T cell receptor beta chain was recorded in a study of response to subunit inactivated influenza vaccine. TCRdb reprocessed the RT-PCR reads with MiXCR, giving one entry per CDR3 protein. This sample has around 710,000 distinct CDR3 sequences, with over 11% found just once. The V gene's germline CDR1 is GTSNPN and CDR2 SVGIG (reference sequence). Unmatched junction bases numbered 4, after V lost 5 bases and J lost 2 bases. The length of the CDR3 is 15 residues. The TCR was taken from a man aged 50 to 60 who received an inactivated influenza vaccine. The source material was PBMCs from blood, sampled roughly 15 days before vaccination. The gene calls are TRBV30 and TRBJ2-1; the match to TRBD2 covers 12 bases. The CDR3 bases are TGTGCCTGGCAAAGACTAGCGGGGGCCTACAATGAGCAGTTCTTC. The encoded protein is CAWQRLAGAYNEQFF.